The 27 T cell receptor beta chains listed next were all sequenced from one sample in a study of blood T cell repertoires in COVID-19. TCRdb's table, derived via immunoSEQ multiplex PCR, lists solely in-frame clones and lacks some. The repertoire holds a few hundred thousand clones, with roughly 91% as singletons. The material sequenced was peripheral blood. Source of these receptors: a man between 45 and 60 years old with active or convalescent COVID-19.

The J gene is TRBJ1-1, the V gene TRBV6-5; D ambiguous. Germline CDR1 MNHEY, CDR2 SVGAGI. There are 14 residues in the CDR3. V gave up 2 bases and J gave up 1 base, with 8 bases separating them. The CDR3 DNA reads TGTGCCAGCAGTTACGTCCCAGGGAACACTGAAGCTTTCTTT. It encodes CASSYVPGNTEAFF.

The V gene is TRBV9, the J gene TRBJ1-1; maybe TRBD1 (5 bases). V dropped 0 bases and J dropped 0 bases, with 9 bases sitting between them. This CDR3 region has 15 residues. Germline V gene data show CDR1 as SGDLS and CDR2 as YYNGEE. DNA for the CDR3: TGTGCCAGCAGCGTAGATAGGGGTTTGAACACTGAAGCTTTCTTT. Translating gives CASSVDRGLNTEAFF.

CDR3 sequence: CASSATGTGVETQYF. The CDR3 DNA follows: TGTGCCAGCAGCGCAACCGGGACAGGGGTGGAGACCCAGTACTTC. The V and J genes are TRBV9 and TRBJ2-5; TRBD1 agrees at 10 bases. There are 15 residues in the CDR3. After removal of 3 bases from V and 5 bases from J, the junction contained 7 bases not matched to a gene. Germline values: CDR1 SGDLS, CDR2 YYNGEE.

This chain links TRBV5-1 with TRBJ2-1; tentative D call: TRBD2 (7 bases). The V end lost 4 bases, the J end lost 3 bases, and 14 bases lay between the germline ends. The CDR3 length is 15 residues. Germline CDR1 and CDR2: SGHRS and YFSETQ. CDR3 loop: CASSPSGGLYNEQFF. The DNA for the CDR3 is TGCGCCAGCAGCCCCTCCGGGGGGCTCTACAATGAGCAGTTCTTC.

The chain couples TRBV30 to TRBJ1-6; D possibly corresponds to TRBD1 (5 bases). The CDR3 contains 15 residues. V was cut by 2 bases and J by 11 bases, with 19 bases left in between. Per germline, CDR1 GTSNPN and CDR2 SVGIG (reference sequence). CDR3 region: CAWSPGTLRRAPLHF. DNA of the CDR3: TGTGCCTGGAGTCCCGGGACTTTACGTAGGGCACCCCTCCACTTT.

V gene TRBV28 combines with J gene TRBJ1-5; a possible D gene is TRBD1 (5 bases). V was cut by 8 bases and J by 3 bases, with 14 bases left in between. The CDR3 length is 14 residues. CDR1 is MDHEN, CDR2 SYDVKM, per germline. The CDR3 reads CASSGGGTNQPQHF. In nucleotides, the CDR3 is TGTGCCAGCTCTGGCGGGGGGACCAATCAGCCCCAGCATTTT.

This clone was observed a handful of times. This chain links TRBV7-9 with TRBJ1-1, with a possible D match to TRBD1 (5 bases). Germline-derived CDR1 and CDR2 are SEHNR and FQNEAQ (reference sequence). CDR3 size: 15 residues. V lost 6 bases and J 1 base, leaving 15 bases between the germline ends. CDR3 in amino acids: CASRGPTGGNTEAFF. In DNA form, the CDR3 reads TGTGCCAGCAGAGGTCCGACGGGGGGGAACACTGAAGCTTTCTTT.

The chain links TRBV5-1 to TRBJ2-1; 11 positions agree with TRBD2. V shed 7 bases and J 2 bases; nucleotides not matched to a gene: 2. Germline assignment: CDR1 SGHRS and CDR2 YFSETQ. The CDR3 covers 14 residues. CDR3 nucleotides: TGCGCCAGCTCGGGACTAGCGGCCTACAATGAGCAGTTCTTC. This sequence encodes CASSGLAAYNEQFF.

The chain is built from TRBV5-1 and TRBJ2-1; 12 nucleotides agree with TRBD2. Germline V gives CDR1 SGHRS, CDR2 YFSETQ. The V and J ends lost 0 bases and 5 bases, in that order; junction bases with no gene match: 9. CDR3 length: 18 residues. As DNA, the CDR3 is TGCGCCAGCAGCTTGGTGGCGACAAGACTAGCGGGGGACAATGAGCAGTTCTTC. Amino acid sequence: CASSLVATRLAGDNEQFF.

The chain employs TRBV19 and TRBJ1-4, with 9 positions matching TRBD1. In germline, CDR1 is LNHDA, CDR2 SQIVND (reference sequence). The CDR3 runs 15 residues. Losses at the gene ends were 5 bases for V and 6 bases for J; bases not matched to a gene: 7. DNA for the CDR3: TGTGCCAGTAGTCACCCCGGGACAGGGTATGAAAAACTGTTTTTT. Encoded protein: CASSHPGTGYEKLFF.

The V and J genes are TRBV5-1 and TRBJ2-3; 12 positions agree with TRBD1. Germline CDR1 reads SGHRS; CDR2 reads YFSETQ. The J segment lost 4 bases and the V segment lost 0 bases, leaving 3 bases of the junction unmatched. This CDR3 has 16 residues. The chain's CDR3 is CASSLAGTGGADTQYF. CDR3 sequence (DNA): TGCGCCAGCAGCTTGGCTGGGACAGGGGGCGCAGATACGCAGTATTTT.

The chain links TRBV21-1 to TRBJ1-1. TRBV21-1 corresponds to a pseudogene. The length of the CDR3 is 12 residues. CDR3 sequence: CASSKKKLGAFF. The CDR3 nucleotides read TGTGCCAGCAGCAAAAAGAAACTAGGCGCTTTCTTT.

This chain joins TRBV7-2 and TRBJ2-5, with D tentatively TRBD1 (6 bases). V gave up 3 bases and J gave up 1 base, with 9 bases separating them. Germline V gives CDR1 SGHTA, CDR2 FQGNSA. This CDR3 comprises 14 residues. CDR3 in DNA: TGTGCCAGCAGCTTTACAGGGTTCCAAGAGACCCAGTACTTC. It translates to CASSFTGFQETQYF.

This clone occurred once. The chain employs TRBV3-1 (or the pseudogene TRBV3-2) and TRBJ1-2, with TRBD1 matching over 9 bases. Germline CDR1 is LGHDT and CDR2 is YNNKEL (reference sequence). This CDR3 is 14 amino acids long. With V trimmed by 3 bases and J by 7 bases, 6 bases remained unmatched. CDR3 loop: CASSQRGQGGGYTF. The CDR3 DNA reads TGTGCCAGCAGCCAGCGGGGACAGGGAGGTGGCTACACCTTC.

This clone occurred once. The genes are TRBV5-1 and TRBJ1-2; 8 nucleotides line up with TRBD1. V shed 5 bases, J shed 4 bases, and the junction held 7 bases outside the gene matches. Germline lookup yields CDR1 SGHRS and CDR2 YFSETQ. The CDR3 consists of 14 residues. CDR3 amino acids: CASRAQGAGYGYTF. For the CDR3, the DNA is TGCGCCAGCAGAGCCCAGGGGGCGGGCTATGGCTACACCTTC.

V usage is TRBV5-1 and J usage is TRBJ1-2; a possible D gene is TRBD1 (5 bases). This CDR3 spans 15 amino acids. Germline V lookup: CDR1 SGHRS, CDR2 YFSETQ. V was clipped by 2 bases and J by 3 bases, with 14 bases between them. As DNA, the CDR3 is TGCGCCAGCAGCTTTGGGGGGTTTCGCGACTATGGCTACACCTTC. Amino acids: CASSFGGFRDYGYTF.

This clone was picked up one time. The V gene is TRBV2, the J gene TRBJ1-1; the D gene is possibly TRBD1 (6 bases). Per the germline V gene, CDR1 is SNHLY and CDR2 is FYNNEI. The V end was cut by 6 bases, the J end by 1 base, with 6 bases between. This CDR3 has 12 amino acids. The chain's CDR3 is CASRGQNTEAFF. The DNA of the CDR3 is TGTGCCAGCAGGGGACAGAACACTGAAGCTTTCTTT.

The chain combines TRBV6-5 with TRBJ2-1, with 10 bases fitting TRBD1. The CDR3 is 14 residues long. J gave up 12 bases and V 7 bases, and 12 bases lay outside the gene matches. CDR1 and CDR2 (germline): MNHEY, SVGAGI. DNA of the CDR3: TGTGCCAGCAAGACAACTTCAAGGGACAGGGGGCAGTTCTTC. This codes for CASKTTSRDRGQFF.

V and J are TRBV7-8 and TRBJ1-4; no clear D gene. The CDR3 has 15 residues. Germline V gene sequence: CDR1 SGHVS, CDR2 FQNEAQ. Trimming removed 1 base at V and 8 bases at J, with 14 bases between. CDR3 amino acids: CASSLGAGLEEKLFF. In nucleotides, the CDR3 is TGTGCCAGCAGCTTAGGCGCGGGGTTGGAAGAAAAACTGTTTTTT.

The chain links TRBV19 to TRBJ2-7, with TRBD2 matching over 7 bases. After removal of 3 bases from V and 0 bases from J, the junction contained 2 bases not matched to a gene. Germline V gene data show CDR1 as LNHDA and CDR2 as SQIVND (reference sequence). The CDR3 runs 14 residues. Written as DNA, the CDR3 is TGTGCCAGTAGTATGACTAGCAACTCCTACGAGCAGTACTTC. The encoded protein is CASSMTSNSYEQYF.

The V call is TRBV7-2, the J call TRBJ2-3; D perhaps matches TRBD2 (6 bases). The V gene lost 5 bases and the J gene lost 3 bases, with 15 bases spanning the gap. This CDR3 has 15 amino acids. Germline CDR1 reads SGHTA; CDR2 reads FQGNSA. In nucleotides, the CDR3 is TGTGCCAGCAGCCCTATACCAGGGAGGACAGATACGCAGTATTTT. Translation gives CASSPIPGRTDTQYF.

This clone was seen a single time. The chain combines TRBV18 with TRBJ2-1; D might be TRBD1 (6 bases). V shed 2 bases and J shed 4 bases, with 9 bases lying between them. The length of the CDR3 is 14 residues. Germline CDR1 and CDR2: KGHSH and LQKENI. This CDR3 reads CASSPNQGYNEQFF. The CDR3 nucleotides read TGTGCCAGCTCACCAAATCAGGGGTACAATGAGCAGTTCTTC. The entire variable domain, with the rest obtained from reference TRBV18 and TRBJ2-1, is as follows: NAGVMQNPRHLVRRRGQEARLRCSPMKGHSHVYWYRQLPEEGLKFMVYLQKENIIDESGMPKERFSAEFPKEGPSILRIQQVVRGDSAAYFCASSPNQGYNEQFFGPGTRLTVL.

This rearrangement joins TRBV7-3 to TRBJ1-1, with 7 bases identical to TRBD1. Germline V gene lookup returns CDR1 SGHTA and CDR2 FQGTGA. The CDR3 extends over 14 amino acids. Germline trimming cut 5 bases from V and 4 bases from J; bases unmatched to any gene: 7. For the CDR3, the DNA is TGTGCCAGCAGCAAAACAGGGGCGCCCACTGAAGCTTTCTTT. Translated: CASSKTGAPTEAFF.

The chain couples TRBV18 to TRBJ2-5, with TRBD2 matching 15 bases. V lost 0 bases, J lost 9 bases, and 5 bases stayed unmatched. CDR1 is KGHSH and CDR2 is LQKENI in the germline V gene. The CDR3 is made up of 16 amino acids. CDR3 sequence (DNA): TGTGCCAGCTCACCACCGGGACTAGCGGGGGGCGACGCCCAGTACTTC. This encodes CASSPPGLAGGDAQYF.

The chain is built from TRBV28 and TRBJ1-2; possibly TRBD1 for D (6 bases). CDR3 length: 12 amino acids. Germline loops: CDR1 MDHEN, CDR2 SYDVKM. V lost 6 bases and J lost 8, with 13 bases in between. CDR3 coding DNA: TGTGCCAGCAGGTTCCGGGGGGGCGGCTACACCTTC. It yields the protein CASRFRGGGYTF.

CDR3 region: CASSRGLSNEQFF. CDR3 DNA: TGCGCCAGCAGCCGGGGACTCTCCAATGAGCAGTTCTTC. This chain links TRBV5-1 with TRBJ2-1, with D perhaps TRBD2 (6 bases). Trimming took 4 bases from V and 6 from J, leaving 11 bases between them. Germline-derived CDR1 and CDR2 are SGHRS and YFSETQ. The CDR3 sequence is 13 residues long.

This chain uses TRBV5-5 with TRBJ2-5; TRBD2 matches at 12 bases. CDR1 and CDR2 (germline): SGHKS, YYEKEE (reference sequence). With 1 base clipped from V and 5 bases from J, the junction kept 6 bases outside the gene matches. This CDR3 contains 16 residues. CDR3 sequence: CASSLWASGGEETQYF. The CDR3 DNA is TGTGCCAGCAGCTTGTGGGCTAGCGGGGGGGAGGAGACCCAGTACTTC. Drawing the rest from reference TRBV5-5 and TRBJ2-5, the complete variable domain is DAGVTQSPTHLIKTRGQQVTLRCSPISGHKSVSWYQQVLGQGPQFIFQYYEKEERGRGNFPDRFSARQFPNYSSELNVNALLLGDSALYLCASSLWASGGEETQYFGPGTRLLVL.